This section outlines one TCR beta chain sequence together with its context. This sample is part of a study of OX40 agonist ivuxolimab in advanced cancers. Across the study: Patients were dosed intravenously with ivuxolimab at 0.01 to 10 mg/kg every 2 weeks.

V was cut by 0 bases and J by 4 bases, with 7 bases left in between. The CDR3 covers 13 residues. Germline CDR1 is LGHNT and CDR2 is FRNRAP. This table comes from immunoSEQ multiplex PCR, and its TCRdb copy is limited to in-frame clones, with some not included. The profile shows over 30,000 clones, 89% of them singletons. The receptor was derived from an adult with an advanced solid tumor such as melanoma, head and neck, liver or kidney cancer. The sample in question was CD4+ or CD8+ T cells sorted from blood, obtained in a trial of the OX40 agonist ivuxolimab. V usage is TRBV12-5 and J usage is TRBJ2-7, with D hard to call. CDR3 in amino acids: CASGLVLVYEQYF. In DNA, the CDR3 is TGTGCTAGTGGTTTGGTACTGGTTTACGAGCAGTACTTC. Using reference TRBV12-5 and TRBJ2-7 for the parts outside the CDR3, the full variable domain is DARVTQTPRHKVTEMGQEVTMRCQPILGHNTVFWYRQTMMQGLELLAYFRNRAPLDDSGMPKDRFSAEMPDATLATLKIQPSEPRDSAVYFCASGLVLVYEQYFGPGTRLTVT.